These 28 T cell receptor beta chains share one sample of origin, sequenced in a study of breast tumors, draining lymph nodes, adjacent tissues. Each CDR3 protein is one row after TCRdb ran MiXCR on the multiplex PCR reads. The table records approximately 17,000 distinct CDR3 sequences, 45% of them present only once. Sequences were obtained from tumor-adjacent breast tissue. The receptors originated from a female donor with breast cancer. Some clones in this sample may be carry-over from other donors' samples.

This clonotype was counted at least ten times. This chain joins TRBV27 and TRBJ2-7; 9 bases match TRBD2. The germline CDR1 and CDR2 sequences are MNHEY and SMNVEV (reference sequence). The CDR3 loop spans 16 amino acids. The junction had 10 bases not matched to a gene; V was cut back by 3 bases and J by 4 bases. The chain's CDR3 is CASSFFGASGIYEQYF. The CDR3 bases are TGTGCCAGCAGTTTCTTTGGGGCTAGCGGGATATACGAGCAGTACTTC.

Notes on this clonotype: No DNA is shown, since the ends of the CDR3 on it are uncertain; the CDR3 is the one TCRdb lists. The chain carries TRBV7-2 and TRBJ2-7; the listed D gene, TRBD2, was not tested against the DNA. Germline V CDR1 and CDR2: SGHTA, FQGNSA. The length of the CDR3 is 21 amino acids, counting both ends. CDR3 sequence: CASSFYICSARDAGYSYEQYF.

By share, this clonotype counts as medium-sized. This chain connects TRBV20-1 to TRBJ1-6; D is undetermined. CDR3 length: 16 residues. V lost 3 bases and J 0 bases, leaving 12 bases between the germline ends. Per germline, CDR1 DFQATT and CDR2 SNEGSKA (reference sequence). CDR3 sequence: CSARPLGRSYNSPLHF. CDR3 DNA: TGCAGTGCTAGGCCCCTCGGGCGCTCCTATAATTCACCCCTCCACTTT.

The rearrangement uses TRBV29-1 and TRBJ2-2; a possible D gene is TRBD1 (7 bases). This CDR3 comprises 16 residues. The V and J ends lost 7 bases and 2 bases respectively, with 20 bases between them. The germline V gene has CDR1 SQVTM and CDR2 ANQGSEA. This chain's CDR3 is CSGLEAGTANTGELFF. CDR3 DNA sequence: TGCAGCGGCTTGGAGGCGGGGACAGCTAACACCGGGGAGCTGTTTTTT.

At least ten counts were recorded for this clonotype. The genes are TRBV12-3 or TRBV12-4 and TRBJ2-5; 8 nucleotides align to TRBD2. CDR3 size: 14 residues. V shed 5 bases, J shed 2 bases, and the junction held 4 bases outside the gene matches. This CDR3 reads CASSPRGGQETQYF. The CDR3 nucleotides read TGTGCCAGCAGTCCACGGGGGGGGCAAGAGACCCAGTACTTC.

In regard to this clonotype: The missing conserved phenylalanine or tryptophan at the end of this CDR3 makes a read error likely. The chain links TRBV9 to TRBJ2-1; D is unresolved. Germline-derived CDR1 and CDR2 are SGDLS and YYNGEE. The V end lost 8 bases, the J end lost 2 bases, and 11 bases lay between the germline ends. The CDR3 is 13 amino acids. The CDR3 reads CASSSRPYNEQFS. CDR3 coding DNA: TGTGCCAGTAGTAGTCGCCCCTACAATGAGCAGTTCTCC.

V gene TRBV20-1 combines with J gene TRBJ1-2; D remains unclear. Trimming took 3 bases from V and 4 from J, leaving 18 bases between them. The CDR3 is made up of 15 amino acids. Germline CDR1 DFQATT, CDR2 SNEGSKA (reference sequence). CDR3 in amino acids: CSASLASGYSYGYTF. The CDR3, as DNA: TGCAGTGCTAGTTTGGCGTCAGGTTATAGCTATGGCTACACCTTC.

This chain links TRBV20-1 with TRBJ1-2; TRBD1 matches 9 bases. Per germline, CDR1 DFQATT and CDR2 SNEGSKA (reference sequence). This CDR3 is built from 13 residues. V gave up 1 base and J gave up 10 bases; unmatched junction bases: 7. The CDR3 DNA is TGCAGTGCTAGAGTCGGGACAGGGTTTGCCTACACCTTC. This codes for CSARVGTGFAYTF.

This clonotype was counted many times. This sequence may be a read error, since a much larger clone differs from it by one base. This chain links TRBV6-6 with TRBJ2-7, with no clear D. V lost 5 bases to trimming and J lost 7 bases, with 12 bases between them. Germline V CDR1 and CDR2: MNHNY, SVGAGI (reference sequence). The CDR3 extends over 12 amino acids. The CDR3 bases are TGTGCCAGCAGTCACGTTGACTTAGAGCAGTACTTC. As protein: CASSHVDLEQYF.

This chain joins TRBV9 and TRBJ2-3; TRBD2 agrees at 10 bases. The CDR3 has 16 residues. CDR1 is SGDLS, CDR2 YYNGEE, per germline. J was trimmed by 0 bases and V by 2 bases; bases with no gene match: 3. The chain's CDR3 is CASSVTSGVSTDTQYF. DNA for the CDR3: TGTGCCAGCAGCGTTACTAGCGGGGTAAGCACAGATACGCAGTATTTT.

The gene calls are TRBV28 and TRBJ2-7, with D perhaps given as TRBD1 or TRBD2 (5 bases each). The germline V gene encodes CDR1 MDHEN and CDR2 SYDVKM. The CDR3 runs 14 residues. V gave up 6 bases and J gave up 13 bases, with 25 bases separating them. CDR3: CASSPGPANNGAYF. CDR3 bases: TGTGCCAGCAGCCCGGGACCAGCGAATAATGGAGCATACTTC.

The sample holds many counts of this clonotype. The genes are TRBV27 and TRBJ2-3; 10 nucleotides agree with TRBD2. V shed 0 bases, J shed 2 bases, and the junction held 8 bases outside the gene matches. Germline CDR1 is MNHEY and CDR2 is SMNVEV (reference sequence). This CDR3 comprises 18 residues. CDR3 coding DNA: TGTGCCAGCAGTTTATCCCCTTGGACTAGCGGCTTCACAGATACGCAGTATTTT. Residues: CASSLSPWTSGFTDTQYF.

This clonotype has a count of ten or more. The gene calls are TRBV6-6 and TRBJ1-2, with D perhaps matching TRBD1 (5 bases). From germline, CDR1 is MNHNY and CDR2 SVGAGI (reference sequence). Trimming removed 5 bases at V and 1 base at J, with 23 bases between. This CDR3 comprises 18 residues. Here the CDR3 reads CASSHAPRGGNSNYGYTF. CDR3 DNA: TGTGCCAGCAGTCACGCCCCCCGGGGGGGGAACAGTAACTATGGCTACACCTTC.

In its sample, this clonotype was seen a few times. The chain uses TRBV7-9 and TRBJ1-6; 9 nucleotides line up with TRBD1. Trimming cost V 2 bases and J 9 bases; bases outside gene matches: 11. This CDR3 spans 17 amino acids. The V gene's germline CDR1 is SEHNR and CDR2 FQNEAQ (reference sequence). CDR3 sequence: CASSLFISDRGFSPLHF. The CDR3 nucleotides are TGTGCCAGCAGCTTATTTATTTCGGACAGGGGTTTTTCACCCCTCCACTTT.

The chain recombines TRBV5-1 with TRBJ2-7; TRBD2 matches 14 bases. V gave up 3 bases and J gave up 2 bases; unmatched junction bases: 7. The CDR3 covers 17 residues. Germline CDR1 is SGHRS and CDR2 is YFSETQ. The CDR3 DNA sequence: TGCGCCAGCAGCTCGGGACTAGCGGGGGACTCCACCTACGAGCAGTACTTC. As protein: CASSSGLAGDSTYEQYF.

The rearrangement links TRBV7-2 to TRBJ2-1; a possible D gene is TRBD2 (8 bases). The CDR3 loop spans 15 amino acids. Germline V gene sequence: CDR1 SGHTA, CDR2 FQGNSA. V was cut by 5 bases and J by 10 bases, with 21 bases left in between. The CDR3, as DNA: TGTGCCAGCAGCAGCGGGGGCAGGGGGATCAGAGAGCAGTTCTTC. Translated: CASSSGGRGIREQFF.

CDR3 loop: CASSSDSGTYEQYF. The CDR3 DNA reads as TGTGCCAGCAGCTCGGACAGCGGAACCTACGAGCAGTACTTC. The V gene is TRBV11-3, the J gene TRBJ2-7; possible D gene TRBD1, 6 bases. V was shortened by 4 bases and J by 2 bases, with 12 bases between the two germline ends. The germline gives CDR1 SGHNT, CDR2 YENEEA. The CDR3 runs to 14 residues.

V usage is TRBV19 and J usage is TRBJ1-5; the D is unclear. V was clipped by 11 bases and J by 2 bases, with 13 bases between them. CDR1 and CDR2 (germline): LNHDA, SQIVND (reference sequence). The CDR3 spans 13 residues. The CDR3 nucleotides read TGTGCCCGTTCCCCATTTGGCAATCAGCCCCAGCATTTT. This translates into CARSPFGNQPQHF. The complete variable domain, with remaining parts taken from reference TRBV19 and TRBJ1-5, reads DGGITQSPKYLFRKEGQNVTLSCEQNLNHDAMYWYRQDPGQGLRLIYYSQIVNDFQKGDIAEGYSVSREKKESFPLTVTSAQKNPTAFYLCARSPFGNQPQHFGDGTRLSIL.

There are many counts of this clonotype. The V call is TRBV5-4, the J call TRBJ2-2; 7 positions agree with TRBD1. J was trimmed by 0 bases and V by 4 bases; bases with no gene match: 3. The CDR3 extends over 15 amino acids. The V gene's germline CDR1 is SGHNT and CDR2 YYREEE (reference sequence). Written as DNA, the CDR3 is TGTGCCAGCAGCCCGGGGACAGCGAACACCGGGGAGCTGTTTTTT. It codes for CASSPGTANTGELFF.

The V and J genes are TRBV5-4 and TRBJ2-7; 11 bases are shared with TRBD1. V shed 4 bases, J shed 5 bases, and the junction held 5 bases outside the gene matches. This CDR3 has 14 amino acids. Germline values: CDR1 SGHNT, CDR2 YYREEE (reference sequence). CDR3 DNA sequence: TGTGCCAGCAGCCCGGGGACAGGGGGGCACGAGCAGTACTTC. Translation gives CASSPGTGGHEQYF.

The chain recombines TRBV6-4 with TRBJ1-2; D is undetermined. The V gene lost 5 bases and the J gene lost 6 bases, with 13 bases spanning the gap. The CDR3 is 13 residues long. Germline V CDR1 and CDR2: MRHNA, SNTAGT. The CDR3 spells CASSPPWSNGYTF. The CDR3 DNA reads as TGTGCCAGCAGTCCCCCGTGGAGTAATGGCTACACCTTC.

This CDR3 reads CASSPFRDRATAKLFF. DNA of the CDR3: TGTGCCAGCAGCCCCTTCCGGGACAGGGCGACTGCAAAACTGTTTTTT. The J gene is TRBJ1-4, the V gene TRBV2; 9 positions match TRBD1. J gave up 10 bases and V 6 bases, and 15 bases lay outside the gene matches. The length of the CDR3 is 16 residues. Germline CDR1 SNHLY, CDR2 FYNNEI.

The J gene is TRBJ2-7, the V gene TRBV7-8; D call uncertain. V was trimmed by 2 bases and J by 5 bases, leaving 13 bases between them. This CDR3 contains 14 residues. Germline CDR1 is SGHVS and CDR2 is FQNEAQ. The CDR3 reads CASSLPTVGNEQYF. The CDR3 DNA follows: TGTGCCAGCAGCTTACCCACCGTGGGTAACGAGCAGTACTTC.

In this sample, this clonotype turned up many times. V usage is TRBV5-8 and J usage is TRBJ1-1, with TRBD1 identical over 8 bases. This CDR3 comprises 15 residues. Looked up from germline, CDR1 is SGHTS and CDR2 is YDEGEE. V lost 4 bases to trimming and J lost 4 bases; unmatched junction nucleotides: 9. CDR3 nucleotides: TGTGCCAGCAGCCTGTATGGACAGGGCAGCACTGAAGCTTTCTTT. This gives the protein CASSLYGQGSTEAFF.

Details on this clonotype: The junction and the germline gene differ at one end; a read error may be behind it. The rearrangement links TRBV5-5 to TRBJ1-3, with D unresolved. Germline values: CDR1 SGHKS, CDR2 YYEKEE (reference sequence). The CDR3 is 15 amino acids. The CDR3 sequence is CASSLGQFSGNTMYF. For the CDR3, the DNA is TGTGCCAGCAGCTTGGGGCAGTTTTCTGGAAACACCATGTATTTT.

Comment on this clonotype: A read error may produce the germline difference seen at one junction end. CDR3 loop: CASSQGGSYGYTF. CDR3 nucleotides: TGCGCCAGCAGCCAAGGGGGGTCCTATGGCTACACCTTC. The chain links TRBV3-1 to TRBJ1-2, with D maybe TRBD1 (6 bases). This CDR3 spans 13 amino acids. The germline CDR1 and CDR2 sequences are LGHDT and YNNKEL (reference sequence).

This clonotype is termed medium-sized (0.01 to 0.1%). This rearrangement joins TRBV20-1 to TRBJ1-5; 8 bases align to TRBD1. CDR3 length: 17 amino acids. Trimming at V came to 2 bases and at J to 1 base, leaving 10 bases not matched to a gene. Looked up from germline, CDR1 is DFQATT and CDR2 is SNEGSKA (reference sequence). CDR3: CSARTMQGAMSNQPQHF. CDR3 in DNA: TGCAGTGCTAGAACAATGCAGGGGGCAATGAGCAATCAGCCCCAGCATTTT.

The CDR3 reads CAWSIGMNTEAFF. DNA for the CDR3: TGTGCCTGGAGTATAGGGATGAACACTGAAGCTTTCTTT. The genes are TRBV30 and TRBJ1-1; D gene unclear. The V gene's germline CDR1 is GTSNPN and CDR2 SVGIG (reference sequence). Between the trimmed V and J ends, which lost 2 bases and 0 bases, there was a span of 7 bases. The CDR3 has 13 residues.